This T cell receptor (beta chain) was recorded in a study of blood T cell repertoires in COVID-19. Background on the study: PBMCs, B-cell-depleted T cells, or T cells provided the cDNA or gDNA that made up the material.

This CDR3 has 13 amino acids. V lost 3 bases and J 3 bases, leaving 8 bases between the germline ends. Per the germline V gene, CDR1 is KGHSH and CDR2 is LQKENI. The assay was immunoSEQ multiplex PCR, and TCRdb's table has in-frame clones only and misses some. The sample records more than 150,000 clones, 75% to 90% being singletons. Sequenced sample: PBMCs or T cells enriched from blood (not recorded which). This receptor was obtained from a woman aged 25 to 45 who had recovered from COVID-19. J is TRBJ1-2 and V is TRBV18; D may be TRBD1 (5 bases). Written as DNA, the CDR3 is TGTGCCAGCTCACCGGCCAGGGACTATGGCTACACCTTC. It is translated as CASSPARDYGYTF.